A single sample gave rise to the 9 T cell receptor beta chains below, sequenced in a study of T cells in Graves' hyperthyroidism and ophthalmopathy. Amplification of TCR beta CDR3 regions used RNA as the template. An initial round of RT-PCR targeting the TCR CDR3 relied on the HTBI primer set. Each CDR3 protein is one row after TCRdb ran MiXCR on the multiplex PCR reads. The top ten clones hold about 27% of a sample with 370,000 or so distinct CDR3 sequences, roughly 14% of them seen once. The sequencing sample was made of blood. The receptor set was obtained from a woman in her late teens or twenties with Graves' hyperthyroidism that later progressed to Graves' ophthalmopathy.

There are many counts of this clonotype. The V and J genes are TRBV5-1 and TRBJ2-3, with TRBD2 matching over 11 bases. V shed 0 bases and J 5 bases; nucleotides not matched to a gene: 2. This CDR3 comprises 15 residues. Germline lookup yields CDR1 SGHRS and CDR2 YFSETQ. DNA for the CDR3: TGCGCCAGCAGCTTGGCCGGACTAGCGGGAGATACGCAGTATTTT. It specifies CASSLAGLAGDTQYF.

The CDR3 here is CASSQEWTGSYEQYF. The CDR3 DNA reads TGCGCCAGCAGCCAAGAATGGACTGGCTCCTACGAGCAGTACTTC. The chain carries TRBV4-1 and TRBJ2-7; a possible D gene is TRBD2 (5 bases). Trimming removed 0 bases at V and 0 bases at J, with 9 bases between. This CDR3 is 15 amino acids long. Per germline, CDR1 MGHRA and CDR2 YSYEKL.

This clonotype has just a few counts. The chain couples TRBV7-9 to TRBJ1-6, with D uncertain. There are 13 residues in the CDR3. CDR1 and CDR2 from the germline V gene are SEHNR and FQNEAQ (reference sequence). Trimming took 2 bases from V and 8 from J, leaving 7 bases between them. CDR3 sequence (DNA): TGTGCCAGCAGCTTAAAACTGGATTCACCCCTCCACTTT. Residues: CASSLKLDSPLHF.

A note on this clonotype: A much larger clone differs from this one at a single base, so this may be a read error. The CDR3 DNA reads as TGTGCCAGCATTGTACAGGGGGCCGGGGAGCTGTTTTTT. Translation: CASIVQGAGELFF. The chain joins TRBV27 to TRBJ2-2, with 8 bases aligning to TRBD1. V was clipped by 7 bases and J by 6 bases; unmatched bases: 4. CDR3 size: 13 residues. CDR1 is MNHEY and CDR2 is SMNVEV in the germline V gene (reference sequence).

This clonotype occurred a few times. The gene calls are TRBV19 and TRBJ2-7; tentative D call: TRBD1 (5 bases). The V end lost 4 bases, the J end lost 5 bases, and 18 bases lay between the germline ends. The CDR3 has 15 residues. The germline CDR1 and CDR2 sequences are LNHDA and SQIVND (reference sequence). CDR3 DNA: TGTGCCAGTAGTACGAAGGGGATTTCCGTTGACGAGCAGTACTTC. Translating it yields CASSTKGISVDEQYF.

The sample holds many counts of this clonotype. V and J are TRBV18 and TRBJ2-7; possibly TRBD1 for D (5 bases). Looked up from germline, CDR1 is KGHSH and CDR2 is LQKENI. V shed 4 bases and J shed 2 bases, with 6 bases lying between them. The CDR3 is made up of 12 amino acids. CDR3 sequence (DNA): TGTGCCAGCTCACTACAGGCCTACGAGCAGTACTTC. It encodes CASSLQAYEQYF.

The V gene is TRBV7-6, the J gene TRBJ2-4; TRBD1 matches at 9 bases. The CDR3 is 18 residues long. V lost 5 bases to trimming and J lost 1 base; unmatched junction nucleotides: 12. CDR1 SGHVS and CDR2 FNYEAQ come from the germline V gene. This chain's CDR3 is CASSTRTGEDIAKNIQYF. The CDR3 DNA follows: TGTGCCAGCAGCACCCGGACAGGGGAGGATATCGCCAAAAACATTCAGTACTTC.

The chain carries TRBV7-6 and TRBJ1-1; D ambiguous. CDR3 length: 14 residues. Deletions cut 4 bases from V and 0 bases from J, with 9 bases between. The germline V gene encodes CDR1 SGHVS and CDR2 FNYEAQ. CDR3 bases: TGTGCCAGCAGCTCCATGCGGGTGAACACTGAAGCTTTCTTT. Translation gives CASSSMRVNTEAFF.

This clonotype was detected a few times. The gene calls are TRBV16 and TRBJ2-7; D unclear. This CDR3 contains 13 residues. Germline assignment: CDR1 KGHSY and CDR2 FQNENV. Trimming cost V 3 bases and J 1 base, with 7 bases left between them. CDR3 amino acids: CASSHYGSYEQYF. Written as DNA, the CDR3 is TGTGCCAGCAGCCATTACGGTTCCTACGAGCAGTACTTC.